These 18 T cell receptor beta chains were sequenced from one sample in a study of PD-L1 blockade in urothelial cancer. Assay used: immunoSEQ multiplex PCR; TCRdb lists only in-frame clones, some missing. The sample lists some 97,000 clones, over 80% occurring once. Material: PBMCs, obtained around atezolizumab (anti-PD-L1) treatment. The receptors originated from a woman older than 75 with urothelial cancer.

This clone has only one observation. This rearrangement joins TRBV18 to TRBJ2-3; D might be TRBD2 (5 bases). The CDR3 covers 16 residues. Trimming removed 3 bases from V and 4 bases from J, with 17 bases in between. The germline V gene encodes CDR1 KGHSH and CDR2 LQKENI. The CDR3 region is CASSPLLPWESDTQYF. The CDR3 region has the DNA TGTGCCAGCTCACCCCTACTTCCTTGGGAGTCAGATACGCAGTATTTT.

The J gene is TRBJ2-2, the V gene TRBV14; 8 bases fit TRBD2. Germline CDR1 and CDR2: SGHDN and FVKESK. V shed 4 bases, J shed 3 bases, and the junction held 7 bases outside the gene matches. This CDR3 comprises 16 residues. The CDR3 loop reads CASSPRGGRDTGELFF. The CDR3 DNA reads as TGTGCCAGCAGCCCCCGGGGGGGGCGGGACACCGGGGAGCTGTTTTTT.

This chain connects TRBV16 to TRBJ2-7, with D tentatively TRBD1 (5 bases). V lost 0 bases, J lost 3 bases, and 9 bases lay in between. The germline CDR1 and CDR2 sequences are KGHSY and FQNENV. The CDR3 runs to 14 residues. The DNA for the CDR3 is TGTGCCAGCAGCCAATCACAGGAGAGCTACGAGCAGTACTTC. Translating gives CASSQSQESYEQYF.

V and J are TRBV30 and TRBJ2-1, with TRBD2 matching 14 bases. Germline V gene lookup returns CDR1 GTSNPN and CDR2 SVGIG (reference sequence). J lost 8 bases, V lost 1 base, and 10 bases had no gene match. The CDR3 loop spans 17 amino acids. For the CDR3, the DNA is TGTGCCTGGAGTGAGGGACTAGCGGGAGTAAGATGGGATGAGCAGTTCTTC. As protein: CAWSEGLAGVRWDEQFF. The entire variable domain, with the rest obtained from reference TRBV30 and TRBJ2-1, is as follows: SQTIHQWPATLVQPVGSPLSLECTVEGTSNPNLYWYRQAAGRGLQLLFYSVGIGQISSEVPQNLSASRPQDRQFILSSKKLLLSDSGFYLCAWSEGLAGVRWDEQFFGPGTRLTVL.

V usage is TRBV11-2 and J usage is TRBJ2-7; 16 bases are shared with TRBD2. Germline V lookup: CDR1 SGHAT, CDR2 FQNNGV. Germline trimming cut 5 bases from V and 5 bases from J; bases unmatched to any gene: 6. The CDR3 length is 16 residues. CDR3 amino acids: CASSRGLAGGGDEQYF. CDR3 nucleotide sequence: TGTGCCAGCAGCAGGGGACTAGCGGGAGGGGGGGACGAGCAGTACTTC.

The chain is built from TRBV5-5 and TRBJ1-1; D is ambiguous. Germline V lookup: CDR1 SGHKS, CDR2 YYEKEE (reference sequence). This CDR3 comprises 13 residues. V lost 4 bases, J lost 2 bases, and 9 bases lay in between. CDR3 DNA: TGTGCCAGCAGCCGCAGTCCCAACACTGAAGCTTTCTTT. Translation: CASSRSPNTEAFF.

A few counts support this clone. The genes are TRBV2 and TRBJ1-1; 9 bases fit TRBD1. Trimming removed 8 bases from V and 0 bases from J; junction bases left unmatched: 4. Germline CDR1 reads SNHLY; CDR2 reads FYNNEI. The CDR3 is 14 residues long. Here the CDR3 reads CASLRDRVNTEAFF. The DNA of the CDR3 is TGTGCCAGCCTTAGGGACAGGGTGAACACTGAAGCTTTCTTT.

This chain uses TRBV19 with TRBJ2-5; 7 nucleotides match TRBD2. The CDR3 is 14 amino acids. The junction had 5 bases not matched to a gene; V was cut back by 5 bases and J by 2 bases. The V gene's germline CDR1 is LNHDA and CDR2 SQIVND (reference sequence). The CDR3 nucleotides read TGTGCCAGTAGTCCCCCGGGACTACAAGAGACCCAGTACTTC. It translates to CASSPPGLQETQYF.

This chain links TRBV28 with TRBJ2-4; TRBD2 is a possible D gene (6 bases). The CDR3 is 16 amino acids. Trimming took 5 bases from V and 6 from J, leaving 20 bases between them. Germline V gene sequence: CDR1 MDHEN, CDR2 SYDVKM. The DNA for the CDR3 is TGTGCCAGCAGTCCAGAACGCGGGACGCCCGGAAACATTCAGTACTTC. Protein product: CASSPERGTPGNIQYF.

V is TRBV27 and J is TRBJ1-5; D is possibly TRBD1 (5 bases). The V and J ends lost 6 bases and 9 bases respectively, with 18 bases between them. Germline loops: CDR1 MNHEY, CDR2 SMNVEV (reference sequence). The CDR3 spans 14 residues. CDR3 protein: CASSRSEGVRPQHF. In DNA, the CDR3 is TGTGCCAGCAGCCGAAGCGAAGGGGTGAGGCCCCAGCATTTT.

V gene TRBV7-2 combines with J gene TRBJ2-5; 8 nucleotides align to TRBD2. From germline, CDR1 is SGHTA and CDR2 FQGNSA. CDR3 length equals 15 residues. V shed 2 bases, J shed 5 bases, and the junction held 7 bases outside the gene matches. The DNA of the CDR3 is TGTGCCAGCAGCTTACCAGCGGGAGTGGGTGAGACCCAGTACTTC. Its protein product is CASSLPAGVGETQYF.

This clone was observed once. This chain connects TRBV10-3 to TRBJ1-1, with D perhaps TRBD1 (5 bases). CDR3 length: 14 residues. The V gene's germline CDR1 is ENHRY and CDR2 SYGVKD. V lost 3 bases, J lost 5 bases, and 13 bases lay in between. The CDR3 sequence is CAISDGRESTEAFF. The CDR3 coding sequence is TGTGCCATCAGTGATGGCAGGGAATCAACTGAAGCTTTCTTT.

This chain links TRBV11-2 with TRBJ1-1, with D perhaps matching TRBD1 (5 bases). CDR1 is SGHAT, CDR2 FQNNGV, per germline. The V and J ends lost 3 bases and 1 base respectively, with 24 bases between them. This CDR3 comprises 19 residues. The CDR3 DNA reads TGTGCCAGCAGCTTTTCCCACGCGGGGCTACAGGAATCGAACACTGAAGCTTTCTTT. This gives the protein CASSFSHAGLQESNTEAFF. Variable domain in full (rest from reference TRBV11-2 and TRBJ1-1): EAGVAQSPRYKIIEKRQSVAFWCNPISGHATLYWYQQILGQGPKLLIQFQNNGVVDDSQLPKDRFSAERLKGVDSTLKIQPAKLEDSAVYLCASSFSHAGLQESNTEAFFGQGTRLTVV.

The chain links TRBV14 to TRBJ1-2; D gene uncertain. CDR3 size: 14 residues. Trimming pared 3 bases from V and 5 bases from J, leaving 13 bases between. Germline V gene lookup returns CDR1 SGHDN and CDR2 FVKESK. The DNA of the CDR3 is TGTGCCAGCAGCCATTTTCTACAACTATATGGCTACACCTTC. This gives the protein CASSHFLQLYGYTF.

The chain links TRBV5-4 to TRBJ2-5; weak D call: TRBD1 (6 bases). This CDR3 spans 15 amino acids. The germline V gene encodes CDR1 SGHNT and CDR2 YYREEE (reference sequence). Trimming stripped 0 bases from V and 5 bases from J, with 14 bases between. The CDR3 sequence is CASSLGWTVLETQYF. The CDR3 DNA reads TGTGCCAGCAGCTTGGGATGGACAGTGTTGGAGACCCAGTACTTC.

The chain joins TRBV11-2 to TRBJ1-1; D unclear. The CDR3 contains 13 residues. CDR1 is SGHAT, CDR2 FQNNGV, per germline. V was pared by 5 bases and J by 3 bases, with 10 bases between. The CDR3 is CASSPFSHTEAFF. For the CDR3, the DNA is TGTGCCAGCAGCCCCTTTTCCCACACTGAAGCTTTCTTT.

This CDR3 is CASSLTSGSFLGQETQYF. The CDR3 nucleotides are TGTGCCAGCAGTCTGACTAGCGGGAGCTTCTTGGGGCAAGAGACCCAGTACTTC. The chain couples TRBV27 to TRBJ2-5; TRBD2 matches at 12 bases. CDR3 size: 18 residues. The V gene's germline CDR1 is MNHEY and CDR2 SMNVEV (reference sequence). J gave up 2 bases and V 5 bases, and 12 bases lay outside the gene matches.

CDR3 protein: CAWSPTRAGEQYF. The CDR3 DNA reads as TGTGCCTGGAGTCCGACACGGGCGGGCGAGCAGTACTTC. The J gene is TRBJ2-7, the V gene TRBV30; D might be TRBD2 (5 bases). From germline, CDR1 is GTSNPN and CDR2 SVGIG (reference sequence). V was trimmed by 2 bases and J by 6 bases, leaving 14 bases between them. The CDR3 consists of 13 residues.